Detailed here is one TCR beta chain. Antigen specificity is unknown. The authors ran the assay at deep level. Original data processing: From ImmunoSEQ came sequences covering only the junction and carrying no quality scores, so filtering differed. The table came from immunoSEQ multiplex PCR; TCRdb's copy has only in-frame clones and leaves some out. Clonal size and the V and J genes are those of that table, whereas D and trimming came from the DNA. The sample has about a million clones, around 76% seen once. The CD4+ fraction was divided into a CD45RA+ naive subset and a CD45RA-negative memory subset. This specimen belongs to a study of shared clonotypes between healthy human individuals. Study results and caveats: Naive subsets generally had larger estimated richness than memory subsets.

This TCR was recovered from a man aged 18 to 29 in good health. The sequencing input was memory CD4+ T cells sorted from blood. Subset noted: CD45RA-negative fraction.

The CDR3 reads CASSQGGPGGLDTQYF. The CDR3 DNA reads as TGTGCCAGCAGCCAGGGGGGGCCAGGGGGCCTTGATACGCAGTATTTT. V gene TRBV11-2 combines with J gene TRBJ2-3, with D tentatively TRBD1 (8 bases). Germline assignment: CDR1 SGHAT and CDR2 FQNNGV. The V and J ends lost 5 bases and 6 bases respectively, with 21 bases between them. The length of the CDR3 is 16 residues.